A selection of T cell receptor beta chains follows, all from one sample in a study of long-term antiretroviral therapy in people with HIV. Only in-frame clones appear in the TCRdb table, and some are missing; sequencing was by immunoSEQ multiplex PCR. The repertoire includes more than 20,000 clones, about 86% of them detected once, and around 4.6% sits in the top ten. Source: unsorted PBMCs, taken 1.3 years after starting antiretroviral therapy. These receptors were obtained from a man between 60 and 75 years old with HIV. Each CDR3 is given with its conserved first and last residue. D genes are given only for firm matches. The size of a clone is reported for some rows only, either as once, few or many, or as a class for expanded clones.

clone_size	d_call	v_call	j_call	cdr3_aa	cdr3_nt
-	-	TRBV2	TRBJ2-7	CASSLDSTYEQYF	TGTGCCAGCAGCTTGGACAGTACCTACGAGCAGTACTTC
-	-	TRBV11-1	TRBJ2-2	CASSRRAGLNTGELFF	TGTGCCAGCAGCCGCAGGGCGGGGTTGAACACCGGGGAGCTGTTTTTT
-	-	TRBV30	TRBJ1-2	CAWSREGTTGGYTF	TGTGCCTGGAGTCGGGAAGGGACCACGGGAGGCTACACCTTC
-	-	TRBV5-1	TRBJ1-6	CASKEGRYNSPLHF	TGCGCCAGCAAGGAGGGTCGCTATAATTCACCCCTCCACTTT
-	-	TRBV7-2	TRBJ2-5	CASSPNRGKETQYF	TGTGCCAGCAGCCCAAACCGCGGAAAAGAGACCCAGTACTTC
once	TRBD2	TRBV7-9	TRBJ2-7	CASSSGTSGRPEYEQYF	TGTGCCAGCAGCTCCGGGACTAGCGGGAGGCCGGAATACGAGCAGTACTTC
-	-	TRBV7-9	TRBJ1-4	CASSLDSWGQNEKLFF	TGTGCCAGCAGCTTAGACTCTTGGGGCCAAAATGAAAAACTGTTTTTT
-	-	TRBV7-9	TRBJ2-1	CASSPIRERYNEQFF	TGTGCCAGCAGCCCCATACGGGAACGATACAATGAGCAGTTCTTC
-	TRBD1	TRBV6-6	TRBJ1-4	CASSYPGGSSEKLFF	TGTGCCAGCAGTTACCCAGGGGGATCTAGTGAAAAACTGTTTTTT
few	TRBD1	TRBV10-3	TRBJ1-2	CANSDRDNYGYTF	TGTGCCAACTCGGACAGGGACAACTATGGCTACACCTTC
-	TRBD1	TRBV5-6	TRBJ1-1	CASSRTGKNTEAFF	TGTGCCAGCAGTCGGACAGGGAAGAACACTGAAGCTTTCTTT
-	-	TRBV28	TRBJ1-1	CASRDSMNTEAFF	TGTGCCAGCAGGGACAGCATGAACACTGAAGCTTTCTTT
-	-	TRBV30	TRBJ1-1	CAWSGGRGYTEAFF	TGTGCCTGGAGTGGCGGGAGGGGGTACACTGAAGCTTTCTTT
-	TRBD2	TRBV7-3	TRBJ2-2	CASSFLAGAHGELFF	TGTGCCAGCAGCTTCCTAGCGGGAGCCCACGGGGAGCTGTTTTTT
-	-	TRBV2	TRBJ1-1	CASSEDEGMNTEAFF	TGTGCCAGCAGTGAAGACGAGGGGATGAACACTGAAGCTTTCTTT
-	-	TRBV7-2	TRBJ1-1	CASSLVPGNTEAFF	TGTGCCAGCAGCTTAGTTCCAGGGAACACTGAAGCTTTCTTT
-	-	TRBV7-3	TRBJ1-1	CASSLTRDKEAFF	TGTGCCAGCAGCTTAACGAGGGACAAGGAAGCTTTCTTT
-	TRBD1	TRBV10-3	TRBJ1-2	CAISEGTDILFF	TGTGCCATCAGTGAGGGGACAGACATTTTATTCTTC
-	-	TRBV13	TRBJ1-2	CASSLGGRGSLNYGYTF	TGTGCCAGCAGCTTAGGCGGCAGGGGAAGCCTTAACTATGGCTACACCTTC
-	TRBD2	TRBV5-1	TRBJ2-5	CASSVLGTSGEETQYF	TGCGCCAGCAGCGTCCTCGGGACTAGCGGGGAGGAGACCCAGTACTTC
-	-	TRBV7-6	TRBJ2-7	CASSLAGLVYEQYF	TGTGCCAGCAGCTTAGCCGGGTTGGTGTACGAGCAGTACTTC
-	-	TRBV15	TRBJ2-7	CATSPTDLGEQYF	TGTGCCACCAGCCCGACAGACCTTGGCGAGCAGTACTTC
-	TRBD2	TRBV4-1	TRBJ2-7	CASSQEARLAGASEQYF	TGCGCCAGCAGCCAAGAGGCAAGACTAGCGGGGGCATCCGAGCAGTACTTC
-	-	TRBV27	TRBJ1-5	CASSLSFPILTQHF	TGTGCCAGCAGTTTATCCTTCCCTATTCTGACCCAGCATTTT
-	-	TRBV6-1	TRBJ1-2	CASSEGGGGNYGYTF	TGTGCCAGCAGTGAGGGTGGTGGAGGAAACTATGGCTACACCTTC
-	-	TRBV23-1	TRBJ2-5	CASTSFNTGGDQETQYF	TGCGCCAGCACCAGCTTTAACACCGGAGGGGACCAAGAGACCCAGTACTTC
once	-	TRBV18	TRBJ1-3	CASSPPSDRRNTIYF	TGTGCCAGCTCACCACCGTCGGACAGAAGAAACACCATATATTTT